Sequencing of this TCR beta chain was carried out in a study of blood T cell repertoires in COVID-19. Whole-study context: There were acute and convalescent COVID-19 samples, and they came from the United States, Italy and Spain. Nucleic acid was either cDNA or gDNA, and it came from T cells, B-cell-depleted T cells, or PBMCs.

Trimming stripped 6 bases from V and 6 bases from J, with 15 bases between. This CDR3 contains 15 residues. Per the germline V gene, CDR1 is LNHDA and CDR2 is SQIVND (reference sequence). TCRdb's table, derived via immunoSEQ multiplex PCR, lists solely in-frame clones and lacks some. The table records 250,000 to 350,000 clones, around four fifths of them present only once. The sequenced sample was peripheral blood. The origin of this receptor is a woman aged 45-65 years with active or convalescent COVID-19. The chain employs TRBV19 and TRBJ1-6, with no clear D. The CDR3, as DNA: TGTGCCAGTAGCGAAGGAGGGTGGTTTAATTCACCCCTCCACTTT. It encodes CASSEGGWFNSPLHF.